This TCR beta chain was identified during a study of tumor-infiltrating lymphocytes in primary liver carcinoma. Production of TCR beta cDNA used 500 ng total RNA together with a constant-region primer. Slightly modified ARM-PCR with three nested multiplex PCR rounds yielded TCR beta libraries. PCR rounds one and two used TRBV1-TRBV30 forward primers with a C-beta reverse primer for roughly 10 cycles each. TCRdb reprocessed the multiplex PCR reads via MiXCR and lists one record per CDR3 protein. Found here are 310,000 or so distinct CDR3 sequences, about 50% of them singletons; the top ten hold 17%. The study extracted blood RNA from unsorted whole blood and also extracted germline DNA. This clonotype has only a few counts. The CDR3 runs to 15 residues. CDR1 MNHEY and CDR2 SVGAGI come from the germline V gene. V lost 4 bases, J lost 0 bases, and 13 bases lay in between.

What was sequenced was peripheral blood. J is TRBJ2-7 and V is TRBV6-5; weak D call: TRBD1 (5 bases). The clonotype comes from a woman aged 30 to 39 with primary liver carcinoma and hepatitis B virus infection. The CDR3 region has the DNA TGTGCCAGCAGTTCCATAGGGGTAAGCTCCTACGAGCAGTACTTC. Its translation is CASSSIGVSSYEQYF.